This T cell receptor beta chain was profiled in a study of blood T cell repertoires in COVID-19. Study background: The analysed material was cDNA or gDNA that came from T cells, B-cell-depleted T cells, or PBMCs.

Germline CDR1 and CDR2: SNHLY and FYNNEI. The V and J ends lost 4 bases and 2 bases respectively, with 12 bases between them. This CDR3 region has 15 residues. Authors' methods: Amplification of reference gene primers provided the estimated nucleated cell counts. TCRdb's table, derived via immunoSEQ multiplex PCR, lists solely in-frame clones and lacks some. For V, J and clone size, that table is used; D and trimming come from the DNA. Here the sample spans approximately 210,000 clones, 82% being singletons. Symptom resolution, clearance, or two negative PCRs marked donors in Cohort 3 as recovered. This clone appeared once.

Sequences were obtained from PBMCs or T cells enriched from blood (not recorded which). V is TRBV2 and J is TRBJ1-3; unclear D gene. This clonotype originated in a middle-aged man who had recovered from COVID-19. CDR3 sequence reads: CASSVEQITGNTIYF. As DNA, the CDR3 is TGTGCCAGCAGTGTGGAACAGATTACTGGAAACACCATATATTTT. Complete variable domain (other parts from reference TRBV2 and TRBJ1-3): EPEVTQTPSHQVTQMGQEVILRCVPISNHLYFYWYRQILGQKVEFLVSFYNNEISEKSEIFDDQFSVERPDGSNFTLKIRSTKLEDSAMYFCASSVEQITGNTIYFGEGSWLTVV.